A selection of T cell receptor beta chains follows, all from one sample in a study of blood T cell repertoires in COVID-19. Profiled with immunoSEQ multiplex PCR; TCRdb holds only in-frame clones, not every one. The sample shows roughly 400,000 clones, approximately 86% of them seen only once. Sequencing input: PBMCs or T cells enriched from blood (not recorded which). These receptors were taken from a woman aged 35 to 49 with acute COVID-19. Both conserved end residues are part of each CDR3. D genes are given only for firm matches. Expanded clones are given a class, and other clones once, few, many or no size at all.

>.|TRBJ1-4|TRBV3-1/TRBV3-2|.
CASSQGSEGTNEKLFF
TGTGCCAGCAGCCAAGGATCGGAGGGAACTAATGAAAAACTGTTTTTT
>.|TRBJ1-1|TRBV2|TRBD1
CASSVDRGRAEAFF
TGTGCCAGCAGTGTCGACAGGGGGCGTGCTGAAGCTTTCTTT
>.|TRBJ2-3|TRBV5-1|TRBD1
CASSLSQGESTDTQYF
TGCGCCAGCAGCTTGTCGCAGGGGGAGAGCACAGATACGCAGTATTTT
>.|TRBJ2-1|TRBV6-2/TRBV6-3|.
CASSMIRAPYNEQFF
TGTGCCAGCAGTATGATTAGAGCACCCTACAATGAGCAGTTCTTC
>once|TRBJ2-3|TRBV5-1|.
CASSLGGRATDTQYF
TGCGCCAGCAGCTTGGGGGGGCGGGCAACAGATACGCAGTATTTT
>.|TRBJ2-7|TRBV9|TRBD1
CASSPRTGSSYEQYF
TGTGCCAGCAGCCCAAGGACAGGCAGCTCCTACGAGCAGTACTTC
>.|TRBJ1-2|TRBV29-1|TRBD1
CSADRDGYTF
TGCAGCGCAGACAGGGATGGCTACACCTTC
>.|TRBJ2-3|TRBV4-1|TRBD2
CASSQDPGLGTDTQYF
TGCGCCAGCAGCCAAGATCCTGGACTAGGTACAGATACGCAGTATTTT
>.|TRBJ2-7|TRBV21-1|.
CASSRTGSYEQYF
TGTGCCAGCAGCAGGACAGGGAGCTACGAGCAGTACTTC
>.|TRBJ1-2|TRBV11-2|.
CASSLGVARSNYGYTF
TGTGCCAGCAGCTTAGGAGTCGCTAGGTCGAACTATGGCTACACCTTC
>.|TRBJ2-2|TRBV20-1|.
CSAFRAGELFF
TGCAGTGCTTTCAGGGCCGGGGAGCTGTTTTTT
>few|TRBJ2-2|TRBV3-1/TRBV3-2|TRBD1
CASSRDTTGSGELFF
TGTGCCAGCAGCCGGGATACGACAGGGTCCGGGGAGCTGTTTTTT
>.|TRBJ1-6|TRBV5-1|TRBD1
CASSLGRTGNSPLHF
TGCGCCAGCAGCTTGGGCCGGACAGGGAACTCACCCCTCCACTTT
>.|TRBJ1-5|TRBV6-5|.
CASRPEELGNQPQHF
TGTGCCAGCAGGCCCGAGGAATTGGGCAATCAGCCCCAGCATTTT
>.|TRBJ1-2|TRBV19|.
CASSLQGANYGYTF
TGTGCCAGTAGTCTACAGGGAGCTAACTATGGCTACACCTTC
>.|TRBJ1-5|TRBV28|.
CASTPALGANQPQHF
TGTGCCAGCACCCCTGCTCTAGGGGCCAATCAGCCCCAGCATTTT
>.|TRBJ2-2|TRBV4-2|.
CASRTGVTGELFF
TGTGCCAGCAGAACGGGGGTGACCGGGGAGCTGTTTTTT
>.|TRBJ2-7|TRBV29-1|TRBD1
CSVIVGQGLEQYF
TGCAGCGTCATAGTGGGACAGGGGCTCGAGCAGTACTTC
>.|TRBJ1-5|TRBV19|TRBD1
CASSVGTAASNQPQHF
TGTGCCAGTAGTGTAGGGACAGCTGCTAGCAATCAGCCCCAGCATTTT
>.|TRBJ1-5|TRBV9|TRBD1
CASSVSGTGDQPQHF
TGTGCCAGCAGCGTATCCGGGACAGGTGATCAGCCCCAGCATTTT
>.|TRBJ2-5|TRBV25-1|.
CASSAGMKTQYF
TGTGCCAGCAGTGCAGGGATGAAGACCCAGTACTTC
>.|TRBJ1-5|TRBV29-1|.
CSVADTYNQPQHF
TGCAGCGTTGCGGACACGTACAATCAGCCCCAGCATTTT
>.|TRBJ1-2|TRBV6-5|.
CASSYAQGSGYTF
TGTGCCAGCAGTTACGCCCAGGGCTCTGGCTACACCTTC
>once|TRBJ2-5|TRBV24-1|.
CATSDSGFAETQYF
TGTGCCACCAGTGATTCAGGGTTCGCGGAGACCCAGTACTTC
>.|TRBJ1-1|TRBV12-3/TRBV12-4|.
CASREVRGTEAFF
TGTGCCAGCAGGGAAGTCAGGGGAACTGAAGCTTTCTTT
>.|TRBJ1-2|TRBV6-1|.
CASSEVSANYGYTF
TGTGCCAGCAGTGAAGTCTCAGCTAACTATGGCTACACCTTC
>.|TRBJ1-2|TRBV5-1|.
CASSLTSGGYTF
TGCGCCAGCAGCTTGACTTCGGGTGGCTACACCTTC
>.|TRBJ1-5|TRBV2|.
CASLQEGISNQPQHF
TGTGCCAGCCTTCAGGAGGGGATTAGCAATCAGCCCCAGCATTTT
>.|TRBJ1-2|TRBV4-1|.
CASSPRVVDYGYTF
TGCGCCAGCAGCCCTCGGGTTGTCGACTATGGCTACACCTTC
>.|TRBJ1-2|TRBV2|.
CASTQAGISVGYTF
TGTGCCAGCACCCAGGCCGGGATTTCCGTGGGCTACACCTTC
>.|TRBJ2-3|TRBV6-1|.
CASSEVPGISGNTDTQYF
TGTGCCAGCAGTGAAGTTCCCGGGATTAGCGGAAACACAGATACGCAGTATTTT
>.|TRBJ1-5|TRBV2|.
CASALGQEPQHF
TGTGCCAGCGCCCTCGGTCAGGAGCCCCAGCATTTT
>.|TRBJ1-1|TRBV9|.
CASSVVGAAEAFF
TGTGCCAGCAGCGTAGTGGGGGCGGCTGAAGCTTTCTTT
>.|TRBJ2-2|TRBV7-8|.
CASSRAKDRGRDFYTGELFF
TGTGCCAGCAGCCGAGCTAAGGATAGGGGCCGGGACTTCTACACCGGGGAGCTGTTTTTT
>.|TRBJ2-7|TRBV6-5|TRBD2
CASRRSGGDGEQYF
TGTGCCAGCAGACGTAGCGGGGGGGACGGGGAGCAGTACTTC
>.|TRBJ1-5|TRBV5-5|TRBD1
CASSQGTGNQPQHF
TGTGCCAGCAGCCAGGGGACAGGGAATCAGCCCCAGCATTTT
>.|TRBJ2-2|TRBV24-1|TRBD2
CATSDGSGGATGELFF
TGTGCCACCAGTGATGGGAGCGGGGGGGCCACCGGGGAGCTGTTTTTT
>.|TRBJ2-2|TRBV24-1|TRBD1
CATSVLVTGELGGELFF
TGTGCCACCAGTGTCTTGGTTACAGGGGAATTGGGCGGGGAGCTGTTTTTT
>.|TRBJ1-5|TRBV24-1|TRBD1
CATGNRGTGNQPQHF
TGTGCCACCGGTAACAGGGGGACAGGCAATCAGCCCCAGCATTTT
>.|TRBJ1-1|TRBV30|.
CAWRGRGRDEAFF
TGTGCCTGGAGGGGCAGGGGCCGGGATGAAGCTTTCTTT
>.|TRBJ1-4|TRBV3-1/TRBV3-2|TRBD1
CASSQESTGLNEKLFF
TGTGCCAGCAGCCAAGAGTCGACAGGGCTTAATGAAAAACTGTTTTTT
>.|TRBJ2-1|TRBV18|TRBD1
CASSPVDRAYNEQFF
TGTGCCAGCTCACCAGTGGACAGGGCCTACAATGAGCAGTTCTTC
>.|TRBJ1-1|TRBV18|.
CASSRQGGDTEAFF
TGTGCCAGCTCCAGGCAAGGCGGGGACACTGAAGCTTTCTTT
>few|TRBJ2-7|TRBV5-1|.
CASSFNRASYEQYF
TGCGCCAGCAGCTTTAACAGGGCTTCCTACGAGCAGTACTTC
>.|TRBJ2-7|TRBV6-5|TRBD2
CASSYSLAGGSYEQYF
TGTGCCAGCAGTTATTCACTAGCGGGGGGATCATACGAGCAGTACTTC
>.|TRBJ1-5|TRBV4-1|.
CASSQAFRDTYQPQHF
TGCGCCAGCAGCCAAGCCTTCCGGGACACCTATCAGCCCCAGCATTTT
>.|TRBJ2-2|TRBV5-6|.
CASSWDLGNTGELFF
TGTGCCAGCAGCTGGGACTTAGGGAACACCGGGGAGCTGTTTTTT
>.|TRBJ2-1|TRBV19|.
CASSIVNSAGASGEQFF
TGTGCCAGTAGTATAGTGAATTCGGCGGGGGCCAGCGGTGAGCAGTTCTTC
>once|TRBJ2-1|TRBV27|.
CASRPSGYPYNEQFF
TGTGCCAGCAGGCCATCAGGGTATCCCTACAATGAGCAGTTCTTC
>.|TRBJ1-1|TRBV24-1|.
CATSDGWGEKEAFF
TGTGCCACCAGTGACGGGTGGGGGGAAAAGGAAGCTTTCTTT
>.|TRBJ1-4|TRBV5-1|TRBD1
CASSTDNGQAEKLFF
TGCGCCAGCAGTACGGATAACGGACAGGCAGAAAAACTGTTTTTT
>.|TRBJ1-3|TRBV27|.
CASSSSSFSGNTIYF
TGTGCCAGCAGTTCCTCCAGTTTCTCTGGAAACACCATATATTTT